The sequence of this TCR beta chain was determined in a study of regulatory T cells in long-lasting Graves disease. The CDR3 has 17 amino acids. CDR1 is LNHNV and CDR2 is YYDKDF in the germline V gene (reference sequence). The V end was cut by 0 bases, the J end by 0 bases, with 12 bases between. In building TCR beta libraries, iRepertoire HTBI primers were used together with Arm-PCR of CDR3 regions. TCRdb re-called the multiplex PCR reads through MiXCR, storing one row per CDR3 protein. The table shows some 250,000 distinct CDR3 sequences, with 18% occurring only once. Findings and caveats of the study: Relative to new patients (approximately 1,000), persistent patients exhibited greater sharing of public clonotypes (around 3,000). Tissue studied was limited to peripheral blood, excluding thyroid tissue. Persistent Graves' cases showed lower TCR diversity than newly diagnosed cases.

Noted time point: newly diagnosed GD, antithyroid drugs for less than 3 months. RNA extracted from PBMCs served as the sequencing template. Of note for this clonotype: What it binds is not known.

The receptor was isolated from a female donor with Graves disease. The chain combines TRBV15 with TRBJ2-1; perhaps D is TRBD1 or TRBD2 (5 bases each). Here the sequenced sample was peripheral blood mononuclear cells (PBMCs), taken at new diagnosis, from a patient treated with antithyroid drugs. The CDR3 loop is CATSREPPGTSYNEQFF. The CDR3 DNA is TGTGCCACCAGCAGAGAGCCCCCGGGGACCTCCTACAATGAGCAGTTCTTC.